This TCR beta chain was sequenced for a study of blood T cell repertoires in COVID-19. Trimming pared 0 bases from V and 1 base from J, leaving 13 bases between. CDR3 length: 16 residues. The V gene's germline CDR1 is SGHRS and CDR2 YFSETQ. Assay used: immunoSEQ multiplex PCR; TCRdb lists only in-frame clones, some missing. Of 200,000 to 250,000 clones in the sample, roughly 79% were seen once. This clone was observed a single time. The receptor comes from a woman older than 75 with COVID-19, enrolled during active disease. The chain combines TRBV5-1 with TRBJ1-1, with D perhaps matching TRBD1 (5 bases). The sample comprised peripheral blood. Written as DNA, the CDR3 is TGCGCCAGCAGCTTGGGGACAAATGTTGGGAACACTGAAGCTTTCTTT. As protein: CASSLGTNVGNTEAFF. Looking up the rest from reference TRBV5-1 and TRBJ1-1 gives the full variable domain: KAGVTQTPRYLIKTRGQQVTLSCSPISGHRSVSWYQQTPGQGLQFLFEYFSETQRNKGNFPGRFSGRQFSNSRSEMNVSTLELGDSALYLCASSLGTNVGNTEAFFGQGTRLTVV.